Below are 5 T cell receptor beta chains sequenced from a single sample in a study of blood T cells in healthy people across ages. With a J-beta primer mix and a sample-barcoded 5' primer, a second PCR ran about 7 to 12 cycles. TCRdb re-derived calls from the 5' RACE reads in MiXCR, one entry per CDR3 protein. Of 800,000 to 1,300,000 distinct CDR3 sequences listed, under 30% are singletons. The sample also formed part of further work on T cells of mothers and their children.

What was sequenced was blood. The receptor source for this set is a girl aged 2 to 9 in good health.

This clonotype came up a few times. The chain employs TRBV4-3 and TRBJ1-2, with a weak D call TRBD1 (5 bases). V lost 4 bases and J 4 bases, leaving 16 bases between the germline ends. The CDR3 totals 15 residues. Per germline, CDR1 LGHNA and CDR2 YSLEER. The CDR3 sequence is CASSPQTTALYGYTF. CDR3 bases: TGCGCCAGCAGCCCACAGACGACAGCTCTCTATGGCTACACCTTC.

The genes are TRBV27 and TRBJ1-2, with D unresolved. The germline CDR1 and CDR2 sequences are MNHEY and SMNVEV (reference sequence). Trimming removed 2 bases at V and 8 bases at J, with 12 bases between. This CDR3 has 13 residues. The CDR3 DNA reads as TGTGCCAGCAGTTTAGACGGAGGTTCAGGCTACACCTTC. Translated, it gives CASSLDGGSGYTF.

The genes are TRBV7-3 and TRBJ2-1; TRBD2 is a possible D gene (6 bases). Trimming pared 2 bases from V and 0 bases from J, leaving 14 bases between. Germline values: CDR1 SGHTA, CDR2 FQGTGA. The CDR3 spans 17 residues. CDR3 coding DNA: TGTGCCAGCAGCTTATTGGGCGGGGTAAGCTCCTACAATGAGCAGTTCTTC. It codes for CASSLLGGVSSYNEQFF.

The chain links TRBV27 to TRBJ1-1; TRBD1 aligns across 9 bases. Germline CDR1 is MNHEY and CDR2 is SMNVEV (reference sequence). V lost 4 bases and J lost 7; bases outside the gene matches: 10. The CDR3 runs 15 residues. The CDR3 sequence is CASSSSSRDRDEAFF. The CDR3, as DNA: TGTGCCAGCAGTTCCTCGTCCCGGGACAGGGATGAAGCTTTCTTT.

The rearrangement joins TRBV5-5 to TRBJ2-7; TRBD2 agrees at 11 bases. With V trimmed by 6 bases and J by 3 bases, 8 bases remained unmatched. There are 15 residues in the CDR3. Germline CDR1 and CDR2: SGHKS and YYEKEE (reference sequence). Here the CDR3 reads CASTFTSGSRYEQYF. DNA for the CDR3: TGTGCCAGCACCTTCACTAGCGGGAGCCGCTACGAGCAGTACTTC.